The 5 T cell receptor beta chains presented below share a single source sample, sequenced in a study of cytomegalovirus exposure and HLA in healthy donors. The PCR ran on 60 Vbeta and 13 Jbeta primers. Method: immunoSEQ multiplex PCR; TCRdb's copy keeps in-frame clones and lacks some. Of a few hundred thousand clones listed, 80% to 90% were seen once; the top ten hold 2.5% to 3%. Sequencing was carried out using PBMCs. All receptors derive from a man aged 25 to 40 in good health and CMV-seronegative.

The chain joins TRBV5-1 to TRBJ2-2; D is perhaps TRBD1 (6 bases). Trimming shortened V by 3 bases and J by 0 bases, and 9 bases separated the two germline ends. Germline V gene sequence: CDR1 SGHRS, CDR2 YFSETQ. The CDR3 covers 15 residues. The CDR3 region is CASSWDTSNTGELFF. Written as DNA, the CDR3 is TGCGCCAGCAGCTGGGACACTTCGAACACCGGGGAGCTGTTTTTT.

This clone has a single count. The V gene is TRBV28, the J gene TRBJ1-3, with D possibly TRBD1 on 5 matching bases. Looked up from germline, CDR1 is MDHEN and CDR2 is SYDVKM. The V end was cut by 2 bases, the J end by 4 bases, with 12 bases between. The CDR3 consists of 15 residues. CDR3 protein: CASSLRGEPGNTIYF. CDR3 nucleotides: TGTGCCAGCAGTTTACGGGGGGAGCCAGGAAACACCATATATTTT.

CDR3 loop: CASSRSGGLNTEAFF. The CDR3 bases are TGCGCCAGCAGCCGTAGTGGAGGGTTGAACACTGAAGCTTTCTTT. This chain connects TRBV5-1 to TRBJ1-1; D is ambiguous. Germline assignment: CDR1 SGHRS and CDR2 YFSETQ. V gave up 4 bases and J gave up 0 bases, with 13 bases separating them. This CDR3 has 15 amino acids.

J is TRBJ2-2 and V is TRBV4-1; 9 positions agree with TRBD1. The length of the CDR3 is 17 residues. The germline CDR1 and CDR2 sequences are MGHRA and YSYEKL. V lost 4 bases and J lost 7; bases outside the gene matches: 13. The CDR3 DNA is TGCGCCAGCAGCCCCCCTTTTTGGGACAGGGCGAGCGGGGAGCTGTTTTTT. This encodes CASSPPFWDRASGELFF.

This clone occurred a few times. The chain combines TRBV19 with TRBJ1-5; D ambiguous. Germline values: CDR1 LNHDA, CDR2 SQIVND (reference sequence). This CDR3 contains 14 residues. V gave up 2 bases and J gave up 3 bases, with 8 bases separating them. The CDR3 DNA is TGTGCCAGTAGTATACAGAGCGTCAATCAGCCCCAGCATTTT. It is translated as CASSIQSVNQPQHF.